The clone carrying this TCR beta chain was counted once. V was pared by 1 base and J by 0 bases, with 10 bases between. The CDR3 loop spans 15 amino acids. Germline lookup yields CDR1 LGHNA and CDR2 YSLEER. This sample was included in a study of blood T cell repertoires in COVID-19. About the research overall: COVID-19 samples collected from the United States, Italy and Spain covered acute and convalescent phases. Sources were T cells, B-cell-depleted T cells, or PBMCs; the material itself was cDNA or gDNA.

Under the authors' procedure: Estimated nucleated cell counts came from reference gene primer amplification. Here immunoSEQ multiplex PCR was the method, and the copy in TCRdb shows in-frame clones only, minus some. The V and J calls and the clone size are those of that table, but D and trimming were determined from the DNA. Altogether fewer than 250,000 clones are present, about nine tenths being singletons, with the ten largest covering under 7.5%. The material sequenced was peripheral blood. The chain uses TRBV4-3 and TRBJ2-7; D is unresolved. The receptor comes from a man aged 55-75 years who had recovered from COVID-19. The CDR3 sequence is CASSQVGGNSYEQYF. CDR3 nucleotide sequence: TGCGCCAGCAGCCAAGTCGGCGGAAACTCCTACGAGCAGTACTTC.